This T cell receptor (beta chain) is drawn from a study of T cell responses to AZD1222 COVID-19 vaccine. Study at large: The study pooled second doses at about 4 or about 12 weeks. General study findings and limits: Across the whole spike, CD4 TCRs peaked at regions 160-218 and 743-854. Spike-specific TCR repertoires showed rising breadth and depth after two AZD1222 doses.

The CDR3 runs to 16 residues. Trimming removed 1 base at V and 0 bases at J, with 13 bases between. Per the germline V gene, CDR1 is KGHSH and CDR2 is LQKENI. The method was immunoSEQ multiplex PCR; TCRdb's version includes in-frame clones alone and lacks a portion of them. The sample lists about 92,000 clones, approximately 90% seen once, with 22% in the top ten. As to this clone: The antigen remains unidentified.

The V call is TRBV18, the J call TRBJ2-7; D could derive from TRBD1 or TRBD2 (5 bases each). The input for sequencing was peripheral blood, taken on day 0 of AZD1222 vaccination. The receptor was derived from an adult in good health. The CDR3 is CASSPLGGGSSYEQYF. The CDR3 region has the DNA TGTGCCAGCTCACCACTCGGTGGGGGTAGCTCCTACGAGCAGTACTTC. Complete variable domain (other parts from reference TRBV18 and TRBJ2-7): NAGVMQNPRHLVRRRGQEARLRCSPMKGHSHVYWYRQLPEEGLKFMVYLQKENIIDESGMPKERFSAEFPKEGPSILRIQQVVRGDSAAYFCASSPLGGGSSYEQYFGPGTRLTVT.